Given below is one TCR beta chain in context. This record belongs to a study of T cell changes during pregnancy in multiple sclerosis. Here immunoSEQ multiplex PCR was the method, and the copy in TCRdb shows in-frame clones only, minus some. This table has some 97,000 clones, 80% to 95% appearing once. V lost 2 bases, J lost 5 bases, and 5 bases stayed unmatched. The CDR3 is 15 amino acids. CDR1 is SGDLS, CDR2 YYNGEE, per germline. This specimen was peripheral blood, taken after pregnancy. This chain uses TRBV9 with TRBJ2-5; 11 nucleotides match TRBD1. The TCR originated in a female donor with multiple sclerosis, enrolled in a pregnancy study. The CDR3 region has the DNA TGTGCCAGCAGCGTCTCGGGACAGGGGGGGGAGACCCAGTACTTC. Protein product: CASSVSGQGGETQYF.